This T cell receptor beta chain was found in a study of blood T cells in healthy people across ages. Primers used in a second PCR of roughly 6 to 11 cycles were a sample-barcoded 5' primer and a J-beta primer mix. TCRdb processed the 5' RACE reads anew with MiXCR; each CDR3 protein has one entry. The repertoire holds about 1.4 million distinct CDR3 sequences, almost 60% seen once, with more than 6% in the top ten. The trim removed 6 bases at V and 3 bases at J, leaving 10 bases unmatched. CDR1 DFQATT and CDR2 SNEGSKA come from the germline V gene (reference sequence). This CDR3 comprises 15 residues.

Sequencing was performed on blood. This receptor was taken from a man younger than 35 in good health. The rearrangement joins TRBV20-1 to TRBJ2-3; 9 nucleotides agree with TRBD1. The CDR3 loop reads CSAHSRDRATDTQYF. In DNA, the CDR3 is TGCAGTGCCCATTCCAGGGACAGGGCTACAGATACGCAGTATTTT.